Listed below are T cell receptor beta chains from one sample, sequenced in a study of metastatic and nonmetastatic thyroid tumors. TCRdb reassembled clones from the PCR reads with MiXCR. Of over 20,000 clones in the sample, about a sixth were seen once. The specimen sequenced was blood. These TCRs come from a female donor with papillary thyroid cancer or a benign thyroid nodule (not recorded which). Some clones in this sample may be carry-over from other donors' samples. CDR3s include the opening cysteine and the closing phenylalanine or tryptophan. D genes are given only for firm matches. Clone size, where shown, is once, few, many, or a class for clones that have expanded.

d_gene,v_gene,abundance,j_gene,CDR3nt,CDR3aa
.,TRBV20-1,.,TRBJ1-2,TGCAGTGCTAATAAGGGGGGCTATGGCTACACCTTC,CSANKGGYGYTF
.,TRBV3-1,many,TRBJ1-1,TGTGCCAGCAGCCAAGACAGGACTCAAGCTTTCTTT,CASSQDRTQAFF
.,TRBV9,many,TRBJ2-1,TGTGCCAGCAGCCCCCGGGACTGGAGCAATGAGCAGTTCTTC,CASSPRDWSNEQFF
TRBD1,TRBV15,many,TRBJ2-3,TGTGCCACCAGCAGAGGGGGACAGGGCCCCACAGATACGCAGTATTTT,CATSRGGQGPTDTQYF
TRBD1,TRBV5-4,many,TRBJ1-2,TGTGCCAGCAGCGACTACAGGGGAATCTATGGCTACACCTTC,CASSDYRGIYGYTF
TRBD2,TRBV4-3,many,TRBJ2-3,TGCGCCAGCAGCCAGGGGGGGTTAGATACGCAGTATTTT,CASSQGGLDTQYF
TRBD2,TRBV7-9,many,TRBJ2-5,TGTGCCAGCAGCAAGGGACTAGTGGGCCCGGCAGAGACCCAGTACTTC,CASSKGLVGPAETQYF
TRBD2,TRBV20-1,many,TRBJ2-1,TGCAGTGCCAGGACTAGCGGGAGGGACAATGAGCAGTTCTTC,CSARTSGRDNEQFF
TRBD1,TRBV6-1,few,TRBJ1-2,TGTGCCAGCAGGATAGGGGGCTTCAACTATGGCTACACCTTC,CASRIGGFNYGYTF
TRBD2,TRBV12-3/TRBV12-4,many,TRBJ2-1,TGTGCCAGCGCGGAAAGCGGGAGGAGGATTGAGCAGTTCTTC,CASAESGRRIEQFF
TRBD1,TRBV5-5,many,TRBJ1-1,TGTGCCAGCAGTTTGACAGGGGCCCCGAACACTGAAGCTTTCTTT,CASSLTGAPNTEAFF
TRBD1,TRBV6-4,.,TRBJ2-6,TGTGCCAGCAGTGACTCGACAGGGGCTGGGGCCAACGTCCTGACTTTC,CASSDSTGAGANVLTF
TRBD2,TRBV9,medium-sized,TRBJ2-1,TGTGCCAGCAGTGCAACTAGCGGGAGGAGCAATGAGCAGTTCTTC,CASSATSGRSNEQFF
.,TRBV7-2,many,TRBJ1-1,TGTGCCAGCAGCTACAGGACAGAAGAAGCTTTCTTT,CASSYRTEEAFF
.,TRBV6-6,many,TRBJ2-3,TGTGCCAGCAGTTACTCACTAGAAGGCACAGATACGCAGTATTTT,CASSYSLEGTDTQYF
.,TRBV7-2,medium-sized,TRBJ2-2,TGTGCCAGCAGCTTTGCGGGACTCAGAAACACCGGGGAGCTGTTTTTT,CASSFAGLRNTGELFF
.,TRBV6-5,.,TRBJ2-7,TGTGCCAGCAGTTACTCGAGTGACTACGAGCAGTACTTC,CASSYSSDYEQYF
.,TRBV20-1,many,TRBJ2-1,TGCAGTTCCACAGGGGGACTAGCTAGGAATGAGCAGTTCTTC,CSSTGGLARNEQFF
TRBD1,TRBV12-3/TRBV12-4,many,TRBJ2-2,TGTGCCAGCAGCCACGGACAGGGGGCGGGCGGGGAGCTGTTCTTT,CASSHGQGAGGELFF
TRBD1,TRBV19,many,TRBJ1-4,TGTGCCAGTAGTATGGGAACCGGGACAGATAATGAAAAACTGTTTTTT,CASSMGTGTDNEKLFF
.,TRBV3-1,many,TRBJ1-5,TGTGCCAGCAGCGGTGGCAATCAGCCCCAGCATTTT,CASSGGNQPQHF
.,TRBV29-1,many,TRBJ2-3,TGCAGCGTTGAAGCGTCGACAGATACGCAGTATTTT,CSVEASTDTQYF
.,TRBV20-1,.,TRBJ1-2,TGCAGTGCCACCGGCGGTCTCGATGGCTACACCTTC,CSATGGLDGYTF
TRBD2,TRBV7-3,many,TRBJ2-7,TGTGCCAGCAGCCCCCGGGGGGGAGTGACGTCCTACGAGCAGTACTTC,CASSPRGGVTSYEQYF
.,TRBV6-1,.,TRBJ2-7,TGTGCCAGCAGAAAGGAAGGGGGATACGAGCAGTACTTC,CASRKEGGYEQYF
.,TRBV28,.,TRBJ1-6,TGTGCCAGCAGTCGGGACTGGAGTAATTCACCCCTCCACTTT,CASSRDWSNSPLHF
.,TRBV28,many,TRBJ2-6,TGTGCCAGCAGTTCGGGACTTACCGCCGGGGCCAACGTCCTGACTTTC,CASSSGLTAGANVLTF
.,TRBV20-1,.,TRBJ1-2,TGCAGTGCTAGAGATCCCGGAAGGGGAGTTTATGGCTACACCTTC,CSARDPGRGVYGYTF
.,TRBV7-9,many,TRBJ2-7,TGTGCCAGCAGTTCAGGGGTTAGGTACGAGCAGTACTTC,CASSSGVRYEQYF
TRBD1,TRBV30,.,TRBJ1-2,TGTGCCTGGAGTATGGACAGGAATTATGGCTACACCTTC,CAWSMDRNYGYTF
.,TRBV3-1,many,TRBJ2-2,TGTGCCAGCAGCCAACGACTGGCCGGGGACACCGGGGAGCTGTTTTTT,CASSQRLAGDTGELFF
.,TRBV30,many,TRBJ2-7,TGTGCCTGGAGTGCACCTATGACCTACGAGCAGTACTTC,CAWSAPMTYEQYF
.,TRBV20-1,many,TRBJ2-1,TGCAGTGCTAGAAAGAGCGGGTACGCCTACAATGAGCAGTTCTTC,CSARKSGYAYNEQFF
TRBD2,TRBV3-1,many,TRBJ2-7,TGTGCCAGCAGCCAAAGCCGCTGGGGGACTACCTCCTACGAGCAGTACTTC,CASSQSRWGTTSYEQYF
.,TRBV20-1,many,TRBJ2-1,TGCAGTGCTAGAGGTGCGGGACTTACCTACACCTACAATGAGCAGTTCTTC,CSARGAGLTYTYNEQFF
.,TRBV20-1,many,TRBJ2-1,TGCAGTGCTAGAGATTATCCCTTAGGTCCGCAGTTCTTC,CSARDYPLGPQFF
TRBD1,TRBV6-2/TRBV6-3,few,TRBJ1-6,TGTGCCAGCAGTTACTCCGGACAGGGGGATTCACCCCTCCACTTT,CASSYSGQGDSPLHF
TRBD2,TRBV4-3,many,TRBJ2-1,TGCGCCAGCAGCCCCGGGGGGGACGGGGCCCCTCACAATGAGCAGTTCTTC,CASSPGGDGAPHNEQFF
.,TRBV20-1,medium-sized,TRBJ2-2,TGCAGTGCCATCCCAGGGCACAGGGGAGGTTCCGGGGAGCTGTTTTTT,CSAIPGHRGGSGELFF
TRBD1,TRBV14,many,TRBJ2-7,TGTGCCAGCAGCCAAGGGAGGACAGGGGGCTCGTACGAGCAGTACTTC,CASSQGRTGGSYEQYF
.,TRBV20-1,many,TRBJ2-7,TGCAGTGCTAGAGATCCCGGCGGTTCCTACGAGCAGTACTTC,CSARDPGGSYEQYF
.,TRBV3-1,many,TRBJ2-2,TGTGCCAGCAGCCAACCCTACCTGGTGAACACCGGGGAGCTGTTTTTT,CASSQPYLVNTGELFF
.,TRBV7-6,many,TRBJ2-5,TGTGCCAGCAGCTTATTACGACAAGAGACCCAGTACTTC,CASSLLRQETQYF
.,TRBV3-1,many,TRBJ1-2,TGTGCCAGCAGCCAAGATGGAGGTTACTATGGCTACACCTTC,CASSQDGGYYGYTF
TRBD1,TRBV4-2,few,TRBJ1-1,TGTGCCAGCGCTGGGACAGGGGCGAACACTGAAGCTTTCTTT,CASAGTGANTEAFF
TRBD2,TRBV4-2,.,TRBJ2-5,TGTGCCAGCAGCCACAGTCTAGCGGGAGAGACCCAGTACTTC,CASSHSLAGETQYF
TRBD1,TRBV30,many,TRBJ1-6,TGTGCCTGTCGGGACAGGGGCTTCTCCTATAATTCACCCCTCCACTTT,CACRDRGFSYNSPLHF
.,TRBV30,many,TRBJ1-2,TGTGCCTGGATGGGGGTTGGCTACACCTTC,CAWMGVGYTF
TRBD2,TRBV30,many,TRBJ2-7,TGTGCCTGGGGGGGGACTAGCGGGAGATCGTCCTACGAGCAGTACTTC,CAWGGTSGRSSYEQYF
.,TRBV20-1,once,TRBJ2-7,TGCAGTGCTAGAGGGCGACGGGCCTCCTACGAGCAGTACTTC,CSARGRRASYEQYF
.,TRBV28,many,TRBJ1-4,TGTGCCAGCAGCGCCGGCGGTGCAACTAATGAAAAACTGTTTTTT,CASSAGGATNEKLFF
TRBD1,TRBV11-3,many,TRBJ1-1,TGTGCCAGCAGCTCAGGAACGACAGGGAGGGGGAACACTGAAGCTTTCTTT,CASSSGTTGRGNTEAFF